This T cell receptor beta chain was recorded in a study of human T cells and chemical hapten exposure. Study as a whole: Donors were sensitized with 2% DPC on the upper inner arm.

Trimming pared 2 bases from V and 4 bases from J, leaving 11 bases between. CDR1 is LGHNA and CDR2 is YSLEER in the germline V gene. This CDR3 spans 14 amino acids. TCRdb itself ran the RACE reads through MiXCR, one entry per CDR3 protein. The profile shows tens of thousands of distinct CDR3 sequences, 9.6% of them singletons. This clonotype showed up many times. Time point given: pre-sensitization, week 0. Treatment defined: therapeutic diphenylcyclopropenone sensitization with weekly scalp DPC. The sequence came from a middle-aged woman with alopecia areata. Some clones in this sample may be carry-over from other donors' samples. The rearrangement links TRBV4-3 to TRBJ1-1; D is undetermined. The material sequenced was whole blood, taken in connection with sensitization to the hapten diphenylcyclopropenone (DPC). The CDR3 protein is CASSQSEVSTEAFF. CDR3 in DNA: TGCGCCAGCAGCCAATCCGAAGTGAGCACTGAAGCTTTCTTT.